This is a list of T cell receptor beta chains from one sample in a study of CD8+CD57+ T cells in acquired aplastic anemia. TCRdb ran MiXCR on the reads and lists one entry per CDR3 protein. The table lists some 150,000 distinct CDR3 sequences, 70% to 80% of them singletons. Specimen: sorted CD4+, CD8+, or CD8+CD57+ T cells (not recorded which) from PBMCs. Receptor source: a human donor with aplastic anemia. CDR3s include the opening cysteine and the closing phenylalanine or tryptophan. The order of the fields is D gene, clone size, J gene, V gene, CDR3 protein, CDR3 DNA. The D gene is left open where the match is weak. Rows give clone size only sometimes, using once, few, many, or a class for an expanded clone.

- - TRBJ2-5 TRBV20-1 CSASSWQTQETQYF TGCAGTGCTAGTAGTTGGCAGACTCAAGAGACCCAGTACTTC
- - TRBJ1-6 TRBV6-6 CASIGLINSPLHF TGTGCCAGCATCGGGCTGATTAATTCACCCCTCCACTTT
TRBD2 - TRBJ2-3 TRBV6-4 CASSDSSGGADTQYF TGTGCCAGCAGTGACTCTAGCGGGGGGGCCGATACGCAGTATTTT
TRBD2 - TRBJ2-5 TRBV2 CASSDSSSGRIAETQYF TGTGCCAGCAGTGATTCGTCTAGCGGGAGGATTGCGGAGACCCAGTACTTC
TRBD2 few TRBJ2-3 TRBV6-4 CASSPTSGSADTQYF TGTGCCAGCAGCCCGACTAGCGGGTCGGCAGATACGCAGTATTTT
TRBD2 once TRBJ2-7 TRBV20-1 CSARTGGAYEQYF TGCAGTGCTAGAACGGGGGGGGCCTACGAGCAGTACTTC
TRBD1 - TRBJ2-7 TRBV9 CASSVGQTPSEQYF TGTGCCAGCAGCGTGGGACAGACTCCCTCCGAGCAGTACTTC
- - TRBJ1-2 TRBV7-9 CALAEDYGNTF TGTGCCCTAGCAGAAGACTATGGCAACACATTC
- - TRBJ2-1 TRBV7-8 CASSWDGSNEQFF TGTGCCAGCAGCTGGGACGGCTCGAATGAGCAGTTCTTC
TRBD2 - TRBJ2-7 TRBV6-1 CASSVPAGAYEQYF TGTGCCAGCAGTGTTCCAGCGGGAGCCTACGAGCAGTACTTC
- few TRBJ1-1 TRBV10-3 CAISEGAGASVGAEAFF TGTGCCATCAGTGAGGGGGCAGGGGCCAGTGTTGGCGCTGAAGCTTTCTTT
- - TRBJ2-7 TRBV12-5 CASGPLYEQYF TGTGCTAGTGGCCCCCTTTACGAGCAGTACTTC
- - TRBJ1-1 TRBV7-2 CASRPDRRTEAFF TGTGCCAGCAGGCCCGACAGGAGGACTGAAGCTTTCTTT
- many TRBJ1-1 TRBV6-2/TRBV6-3 CASSYRDNTEAFF TGTGCCAGCAGTTACCGGGACAACACTGAAGCTTTCTTT
- - TRBJ1-2 TRBV2 CASSEGQVWNYGYTF TGTGCCAGCAGTGAAGGACAGGTTTGGAACTATGGCTACACCTTC
TRBD1 - TRBJ2-2 TRBV19 CASRTDRSSTGELFF TGTGCCAGTCGAACGGACAGGTCGAGCACCGGGGAGCTGTTTTTT
TRBD2 - TRBJ2-7 TRBV20-1 CSAMGGRAVYERYF TGCAGTGCAATGGGCGGGAGGGCGGTTTACGAGCGGTACTTC
TRBD2 - TRBJ2-7 TRBV2 CASRRTSGVQQYF TGTGCCAGCAGGCGAACTAGCGGGGTCCAGCAGTACTTC
- - TRBJ2-2 TRBV20-1 CSARTFGSQNTGELFF TGCAGTGCTAGGACATTTGGGAGTCAGAACACCGGGGAGCTGTTTTTT
TRBD2 once TRBJ2-2 TRBV15 CATSRDSWGTSGSVGELFF TGTGCCACCAGCAGAGATTCGTGGGGGACTAGCGGGAGTGTCGGGGAGCTGTTTTTT
- - TRBJ2-7 TRBV2 CASSQEYEQYF TGTGCCAGCAGCCAAGAATACGAGCAGTACTTC
TRBD1 - TRBJ2-1 TRBV10-3 CAIRPQGGNEQFF TGTGCCATCAGACCACAGGGGGGCAATGAGCAGTTCTTC
- - TRBJ1-5 TRBV5-8 CASGPTFNQPQHF TGTGCCAGCGGACCGACCTTCAATCAGCCCCAGCATTTT
- - TRBJ1-5 TRBV28 CASSPPNSNQPQHF TGTGCCAGCAGCCCGCCGAATAGCAATCAGCCCCAGCATTTT
- - TRBJ1-1 TRBV7-8 CARSLVLLEAFF TGTGCCCGCAGCTTAGTCCTACTTGAAGCTTTCTTT
- - TRBJ1-1 TRBV29-1 CSVVVMGRDTEAFF TGCAGCGTTGTGGTTATGGGCCGGGACACTGAAGCTTTCTTT
TRBD1 - TRBJ2-7 TRBV7-9 CASSLAGDRGYEQYF TGTGCCAGCAGCTTAGCGGGGGACAGGGGTTACGAGCAGTACTTC
TRBD2 many TRBJ2-1 TRBV6-2/TRBV6-3 CASTPGEREANEQFF TGTGCCAGCACTCCCGGGGAGCGGGAGGCCAATGAGCAGTTCTTC
TRBD2 - TRBJ2-5 TRBV2 CASSALAEQETQYF TGTGCCAGCAGTGCACTAGCGGAGCAAGAGACCCAGTACTTC
TRBD2 - TRBJ2-7 TRBV19 CASRGLAGGQYEQYF TGTGCCAGTAGAGGACTAGCGGGGGGGCAGTACGAGCAGTACTTC
- - TRBJ2-5 TRBV7-9 CASSPQGWETQYF TGTGCCAGCAGCCCACAGGGTTGGGAGACCCAGTACTTC
- - TRBJ2-3 TRBV9 CASSPEPYTDTQYF TGTGCCAGCAGCCCAGAGCCGTACACAGATACGCAGTATTTT
- - TRBJ1-1 TRBV19 CASTPLSNTEAFF TGTGCCAGTACCCCTCTTTCGAACACTGAAGCTTTCTTT
TRBD1 few TRBJ1-2 TRBV10-2 CASSTTGLHGYTF TGCGCCAGCAGTACGACAGGGTTGCATGGCTACACCTTC
TRBD2 - TRBJ2-5 TRBV9 CASSGGTSGFQETQYF TGTGCCAGCAGCGGGGGGACTAGCGGATTCCAAGAGACCCAGTACTTC